At least ten counts were recorded for the clone carrying this T cell receptor (beta chain). Its antigen remains unidentified. The CDR3 has 13 residues. Germline-derived CDR1 and CDR2 are DFQATT and SNEGSKA (reference sequence). Trimming shortened V by 3 bases and J by 3 bases, and 12 bases separated the two germline ends. The data belong to a study of regulatory T cells in long-lasting Graves disease. Building the TCR beta libraries relied on iRepertoire HTBI primers, and CDR3 regions underwent Arm-PCR. TCRdb itself ran the multiplex PCR reads through MiXCR, one entry per CDR3 protein. The data contain approximately 400,000 distinct CDR3 sequences, less than 25% of them singletons. Study findings and constraints: Compared with new cases, persistent Graves' patients showed reduced TCR diversity. New patients shared fewer public clonotypes (more than 850) than persistent patients did (roughly 2,500). There were preferences for TRBV28, TRBJ1-2 and TRBJ2-5 in persistent disease.

Stated time point: persistent/refractory GD, antithyroid drugs over 5 years with positive TRAb. Extracted PBMC RNA gave rise to the TCR library. A peripheral blood sample, around 8.6 milliliters in volume, was drawn into EDTA tubes. Source: peripheral blood mononuclear cells (PBMCs), taken when the disease was refractory, from a patient treated with antithyroid drugs. V and J are TRBV20-1 and TRBJ2-7, with D tentatively TRBD1 or TRBD2 (5 bases each). This clonotype was obtained from a female donor with Graves disease. The CDR3 is CSARTGLLYEQYF. CDR3 nucleotides: TGCAGTGCTAGGACGGGGCTCCTCTACGAGCAGTACTTC.